These T cell receptor beta chains were read from a single sample in a study of blood T cell repertoires in COVID-19. The method was immunoSEQ multiplex PCR; TCRdb's version includes in-frame clones alone and lacks a portion of them. Here the sample spans tens of thousands of clones, just under 75% being singletons. What was sequenced was peripheral blood. The source is a man between 65 and 80 years old with COVID-19, enrolled during active disease. The CDR3 runs from the conserved cysteine through the conserved F or W. A D gene is named only where the DNA matches it firmly. Size values are once, few and many counts, or a class for expanded clones, and some rows have none.

clone size,D gene,V gene,J gene,CDR3 DNA,CDR3 protein
.,.,TRBV18,TRBJ2-3,TGTGCCAGCTCACCAGGGCAGGCTAGCACAGATACGCAGTATTTT,CASSPGQASTDTQYF
.,.,TRBV4-3,TRBJ1-2,TGCGCCAGCAGCCAAGATAGGAGTGGCCCTTACTATGGCTACACCTTC,CASSQDRSGPYYGYTF
.,.,TRBV5-1,TRBJ1-1,TGCGCCAGCAGCTCGGGACAACTGAACACTGAAGCTTTCTTT,CASSSGQLNTEAFF
once,.,TRBV29-1,TRBJ2-7,TGCAGCGTTGAACAGGGTGTCTCCTACGAGCAGTACTTC,CSVEQGVSYEQYF
.,TRBD2,TRBV7-8,TRBJ2-7,TGTGCCAGCAGTCCGCGAGTCCCGGCGGGAGACGAGCAGTACTTC,CASSPRVPAGDEQYF
few,TRBD1,TRBV28,TRBJ2-2,TGTGCCAGCAGTTCAAACAGGGGGAGGAGCGGGGAGCTGTTTTTT,CASSSNRGRSGELFF
.,TRBD1,TRBV28,TRBJ1-5,TGTGCCAGCAGATACAGGGGAAATCAGCCCCAGCATTTT,CASRYRGNQPQHF
.,TRBD2,TRBV2,TRBJ2-3,TGTGCCAGCAGCGCCCCGGGACTAGCGGGACTAGATACGCAGTATTTT,CASSAPGLAGLDTQYF
.,.,TRBV20-1,TRBJ2-2,TGCAGTGCTAGTGCGAGGTGGCTAGGCGGGGAGCTGTTTTTT,CSASARWLGGELFF
.,.,TRBV5-1,TRBJ1-5,TGCGCCAGCAGCTACGGGGATTCCAATCAGCCCCAGCATTTT,CASSYGDSNQPQHF
.,TRBD1,TRBV11-2,TRBJ2-7,TGTGCCAGCAACCGGGACAGGGGGCTCGAGCAGTACTTC,CASNRDRGLEQYF
.,.,TRBV6-5,TRBJ1-2,TGTGCCAGCAGTAATGGGCGTGGCTACACCTTC,CASSNGRGYTF
.,.,TRBV6-5,TRBJ1-2,TGTGCCAGCAGTTACGCCGGGACTGGTGGCTACACCTTC,CASSYAGTGGYTF
.,TRBD1,TRBV18,TRBJ2-2,TGTGCCAGCTCACCACCGGGGACAGGGTACACCGGGGAGCTGTTTTTT,CASSPPGTGYTGELFF
.,TRBD1,TRBV6-5,TRBJ2-1,TGTGCCAGTCGACAGGGTTCCTACAATGAGCAGTTCTTC,CASRQGSYNEQFF
.,.,TRBV4-1,TRBJ1-4,TGCGCCAGCAGCCAAGATGGTTTGTCAGTTTATGTGGATGAAAAACTGTTTTTT,CASSQDGLSVYVDEKLFF
.,.,TRBV19,TRBJ1-1,TGTGCCAGTAGTATATCAGGTTTGAACACTGAAGCTTTCTTT,CASSISGLNTEAFF
.,.,TRBV5-1,TRBJ2-1,TGCGCCAGCAGCCCCAACCCAGGAATCTCCTACAATGAGCAGTTCTTC,CASSPNPGISYNEQFF
.,.,TRBV19,TRBJ2-7,TGTGCCAGTAGTACGCGGGACTGGACCTACGAGCAGTACTTC,CASSTRDWTYEQYF
few,.,TRBV5-1,TRBJ2-1,TGCGCCAGCAACACTGGCGGGGGCGAGAGGAATGAGCAGTTCTTC,CASNTGGGERNEQFF
once,TRBD1,TRBV30,TRBJ1-2,TGTGCCTGGAGTTACGGAACCGGGACAGTTCGCCATGGCTACACCTTC,CAWSYGTGTVRHGYTF
.,.,TRBV11-1,TRBJ1-2,TGTGCCAGCAGCCACGGACACCTAAATGGCTACACCTTC,CASSHGHLNGYTF
.,.,TRBV3-1/TRBV3-2,TRBJ2-5,TGTGCCAGCAGCCACAGGGGTCGGGAGACCCAGTACTTC,CASSHRGRETQYF
.,TRBD1,TRBV5-5,TRBJ1-5,TGTGCCAGCAGAATGGAACCGGGACAGGGGAGTCAGCCCCAGCATTTT,CASRMEPGQGSQPQHF
.,.,TRBV9,TRBJ1-3,TGTGCCAGCAGCCCCAGGGTCTCTGGAAACACCATATATTTT,CASSPRVSGNTIYF
.,.,TRBV4-1,TRBJ2-7,TGCGCCAGCAGCCTCGGGGGGCAGGGAACGTACGAGCAGTACTTC,CASSLGGQGTYEQYF
.,TRBD1,TRBV5-5,TRBJ2-1,TGTGCCAGCAGCTCTGGACAGGGAGGTCGGGATGAGCAGTTCTTC,CASSSGQGGRDEQFF
.,.,TRBV30,TRBJ1-6,TGTGCCTGGAGGTACCCGGGGAGAACCTATAATTCACCCCTCCACTTT,CAWRYPGRTYNSPLHF
.,TRBD2,TRBV11-2,TRBJ2-1,TGTGCCAGCAGCTTAGGGACTAGCGGGCCCAGGGCCTACAATGAGCAGTTCTTC,CASSLGTSGPRAYNEQFF
.,TRBD2,TRBV5-1,TRBJ2-2,TGCGCCAGCAGCTTCCCCGGGACTAAGAACACCGGGGAGCTGTTTTTT,CASSFPGTKNTGELFF
.,.,TRBV6-1,TRBJ1-5,TGTGCCAGCAGTGAAGTAGGCAGCCTAGGGCCCCAGCATTTT,CASSEVGSLGPQHF
.,.,TRBV7-3,TRBJ2-2,TGTGCCTCTATGGGGCCGAACACCGGGGAGCTGTTTTTT,CASMGPNTGELFF
.,.,TRBV15,TRBJ2-5,TGTGCCACCAGCAGACTGGAGACCCAGTACTTC,CATSRLETQYF
once,TRBD2,TRBV5-4,TRBJ2-1,TGTGCCAGCAGCTTTGACCCTACTAGCGGGACTCGCAATGAGCAGTTCTTC,CASSFDPTSGTRNEQFF
few,.,TRBV7-2,TRBJ1-4,TGTGCCAGCAGCCCTAAACTAGGGACATCTAATGAAAAACTGTTTTTT,CASSPKLGTSNEKLFF
.,TRBD1,TRBV27,TRBJ1-6,TGTGCCAGCAGTCCAGACCGGGACAGGTATCCACCCCTCCACTTT,CASSPDRDRYPPLHF
.,.,TRBV11-2,TRBJ1-3,TGTGCCAGCAGCACAAACAGGGTTGGAAACACCATATATTTT,CASSTNRVGNTIYF